The 21 T cell receptor beta chains below were found in one sample sequenced in a study of blood T cell repertoires in COVID-19. Sequenced by immunoSEQ multiplex PCR; TCRdb stores in-frame clones only, minus some. The sample has 300,000 to 400,000 clones; about 89% are singletons. Sequences were obtained from peripheral blood. These TCRs come from a woman between 25 and 40 years old with COVID-19, enrolled during active disease.

This rearrangement joins TRBV4-1 to TRBJ1-3; D might be TRBD1 (6 bases). The V gene lost 2 bases and the J gene lost 0 bases, with 11 bases spanning the gap. The CDR3 is made up of 16 amino acids. Germline values: CDR1 MGHRA, CDR2 YSYEKL. The CDR3 DNA sequence: TGCGCCAGCAGCCAATGGACAGTAAGCTCTGGAAACACCATATATTTT. Amino acid sequence: CASSQWTVSSGNTIYF.

The chain couples TRBV7-9 to TRBJ2-1, with D possibly being TRBD2 (6 bases). V was pared by 3 bases and J by 9 bases, with 15 bases between. The CDR3 consists of 14 residues. Germline assignment: CDR1 SEHNR and CDR2 FQNEAQ (reference sequence). The CDR3 protein is CASSFSASESEQFF. The CDR3 DNA reads TGTGCCAGCAGCTTTAGCGCTAGCGAGAGTGAGCAGTTCTTC.

This rearrangement joins TRBV28 to TRBJ1-1; 7 bases align to TRBD1. The CDR3 extends over 14 amino acids. V dropped 6 bases and J dropped 5; count of bases not matched to a gene: 9. Germline CDR1 reads MDHEN; CDR2 reads SYDVKM. CDR3 nucleotides: TGTGCCAGCAGCAAACAGGGGAGAGGGACTGAAGCTTTCTTT. It specifies CASSKQGRGTEAFF.

The chain carries TRBV11-3 and TRBJ2-5; weak D call: TRBD1 (6 bases). The V gene's germline CDR1 is SGHNT and CDR2 YENEEA. The V end lost 4 bases, the J end lost 5 bases, and 17 bases lay between the germline ends. The CDR3 loop spans 15 amino acids. The CDR3 sequence is CASSSPAGVMETQYF. CDR3 DNA sequence: TGTGCCAGCAGCTCCCCGGCAGGGGTGATGGAGACCCAGTACTTC.

The chain carries TRBV9 and TRBJ2-3; 11 nucleotides align to TRBD2. After removal of 0 bases from V and 0 bases from J, the junction contained 9 bases not matched to a gene. Germline values: CDR1 SGDLS, CDR2 YYNGEE. The CDR3 runs to 19 residues. DNA of the CDR3: TGTGCCAGCAGCGTAGTTCCACTAGCGGGGGCCCCTAGCACAGATACGCAGTATTTT. It translates to CASSVVPLAGAPSTDTQYF.

A single count supports this clone. The gene calls are TRBV28 and TRBJ2-3; D might be TRBD1 (6 bases). This CDR3 spans 14 amino acids. Per the germline V gene, CDR1 is MDHEN and CDR2 is SYDVKM. Between the trimmed V and J ends, which lost 7 bases and 4 bases, there was a span of 15 bases. CDR3 sequence reads: CASTVTGVSDTQYF. The CDR3 DNA sequence: TGTGCCAGCACCGTGACAGGCGTCTCAGATACGCAGTATTTT.

The J gene is TRBJ1-1, the V gene TRBV6-2 or TRBV6-3; 7 nucleotides align to TRBD1. Germline CDR1 MNHEY, CDR2 SVGEGT. The trim removed 4 bases at V and 1 base at J, leaving 15 bases unmatched. This CDR3 is built from 18 residues. CDR3 sequence: CASSWGQTWGTANTEAFF. CDR3 DNA: TGTGCCAGCAGTTGGGGGCAAACCTGGGGGACAGCGAACACTGAAGCTTTCTTT.

The CDR3 nucleotides read TGTGCCACCAGCCACTCCAGGTCGAACTATGGCTACACCTTC. It encodes CATSHSRSNYGYTF. The V gene is TRBV15, the J gene TRBJ1-2; no reliable D call. In germline, CDR1 is LNHNV, CDR2 YYDKDF (reference sequence). V was trimmed by 5 bases and J by 2 bases, leaving 12 bases between them. CDR3 size: 14 residues.

This rearrangement joins TRBV18 to TRBJ2-1, with 9 bases aligning to TRBD2. V lost 1 base and J lost 2; bases outside the gene matches: 12. This CDR3 is 19 amino acids long. Germline CDR1 is KGHSH and CDR2 is LQKENI. The CDR3, as DNA: TGTGCCAGCTCACCACTAATCCACCGCTTAGCGGGAGCCTACAATGAGCAGTTCTTC. Protein sequence: CASSPLIHRLAGAYNEQFF. The full variable domain, rest sourced from reference TRBV18 and TRBJ2-1, is NAGVMQNPRHLVRRRGQEARLRCSPMKGHSHVYWYRQLPEEGLKFMVYLQKENIIDESGMPKERFSAEFPKEGPSILRIQQVVRGDSAAYFCASSPLIHRLAGAYNEQFFGPGTRLTVL.

The chain uses TRBV19 and TRBJ1-6; D is possibly TRBD1 (6 bases). CDR3 length: 14 residues. V lost 1 base, J lost 7 bases, and 8 bases lay in between. The germline V gene encodes CDR1 LNHDA and CDR2 SQIVND (reference sequence). Written as DNA, the CDR3 is TGTGCCAGTAGTATAGGGACAGCAAATTCACCCCTCCACTTT. Translation: CASSIGTANSPLHF.

The chain recombines TRBV4-1 with TRBJ2-5; 7 bases are shared with TRBD2. The CDR3 consists of 16 residues. J gave up 2 bases and V 2 bases, and 8 bases lay outside the gene matches. Per germline, CDR1 MGHRA and CDR2 YSYEKL. CDR3 sequence: CASSQPGRASQETQYF. In DNA, the CDR3 is TGCGCCAGCAGCCAACCAGGGAGGGCCTCACAAGAGACCCAGTACTTC.

The chain recombines TRBV19 with TRBJ1-3; D is ambiguous. The CDR3 has 14 amino acids. Germline CDR1 and CDR2: LNHDA and SQIVND (reference sequence). V shed 6 bases and J shed 2 bases, with 11 bases lying between them. The CDR3 region is CASRFRVPGNTIYF. In nucleotides, the CDR3 is TGTGCCAGTAGATTCCGGGTCCCTGGAAACACCATATATTTT. The full variable domain, in which reference TRBV19 and TRBJ1-3 provide the parts outside the CDR3, is DGGITQSPKYLFRKEGQNVTLSCEQNLNHDAMYWYRQDPGQGLRLIYYSQIVNDFQKGDIAEGYSVSREKKESFPLTVTSAQKNPTAFYLCASRFRVPGNTIYFGEGSWLTVV.

The V gene is TRBV2, the J gene TRBJ1-5, with a tentative D call TRBD1 (6 bases). The length of the CDR3 is 18 residues. Germline values: CDR1 SNHLY, CDR2 FYNNEI. V gave up 6 bases and J gave up 3 bases, with 24 bases separating them. In nucleotides, the CDR3 is TGTGCCAGCAGGAGGTATTTAATTGACAGGTTAAACAATCAGCCCCAGCATTTT. Encoded protein: CASRRYLIDRLNNQPQHF.

This chain joins TRBV27 and TRBJ1-1, with a tentative D call TRBD1 (6 bases). The CDR3 contains 15 residues. The germline V gene has CDR1 MNHEY and CDR2 SMNVEV (reference sequence). The germline V and J ends were trimmed by 6 bases and 2 bases, with 16 bases remaining between them. CDR3 protein: CASSLRQEVNTEAFF. The CDR3 DNA reads TGTGCCAGCAGCTTACGACAGGAAGTCAACACTGAAGCTTTCTTT.

V usage is TRBV29-1 and J usage is TRBJ2-5; TRBD1 agrees at 7 bases. The junction had 10 bases not matched to a gene; V was cut back by 4 bases and J by 5 bases. Germline values: CDR1 SQVTM, CDR2 ANQGSEA. This CDR3 contains 14 residues. In DNA, the CDR3 is TGCAGCGTTGCTCCGACAGGGATCGGGGAGACCCAGTACTTC. This translates into CSVAPTGIGETQYF.

The rearrangement links TRBV2 to TRBJ1-5; D may be TRBD1 (5 bases). The germline V gene encodes CDR1 SNHLY and CDR2 FYNNEI. V lost 5 bases and J 10 bases, leaving 24 bases between the germline ends. There are 16 residues in the CDR3. The DNA of the CDR3 is TGTGCCAGCAGTCCACCTCCAGAAAAGACCGGGACTCCCCAGCATTTT. Translating it yields CASSPPPEKTGTPQHF.

The chain carries TRBV9 and TRBJ2-1, with D possibly TRBD2 on 5 matching bases. Germline V gives CDR1 SGDLS, CDR2 YYNGEE. The ends were cut back, 0 bases at V and 15 bases at J, with 19 bases in the middle. This CDR3 spans 14 amino acids. The CDR3 nucleotides are TGTGCCAGCAGCGTAGGGGGTCGGGCTAGCAGTCGGTTCTTC. This codes for CASSVGGRASSRFF.

The V and J genes are TRBV6-2 or TRBV6-3 and TRBJ2-7; D is uncertain. Germline V gives CDR1 MNHEY, CDR2 SVGEGT. Trimming removed 5 bases at V and 2 bases at J, with 10 bases between. CDR3 size: 13 residues. The CDR3 nucleotides are TGTGCCAGCAGTCAACCACAGCCCTACGAGCAGTACGTC. This codes for CASSQPQPYEQYV.

V is TRBV10-3 and J is TRBJ2-7; TRBD1 is a possible D gene (6 bases). The CDR3 is made up of 12 amino acids. Germline assignment: CDR1 ENHRY and CDR2 SYGVKD. Trimming took 6 bases from V and 6 from J, leaving 12 bases between them. In nucleotides, the CDR3 is TGTGCCATCAGCGATACAGGGAGCGAGCAGTACGTC. Amino acids: CAISDTGSEQYV.

V gene TRBV28 combines with J gene TRBJ2-3; 9 bases line up with TRBD1. This CDR3 region has 16 residues. The V and J ends lost 3 bases and 1 base, in that order; junction bases with no gene match: 5. The V gene's germline CDR1 is MDHEN and CDR2 SYDVKM. The CDR3 protein is CASSFRTGEGTDTQYF. CDR3 DNA: TGTGCCAGCAGTTTCCGGACAGGGGAAGGCACAGATACGCAGTATTTT.

V gene TRBV9 combines with J gene TRBJ1-2; D is unclear. This CDR3 comprises 17 residues. Germline V CDR1 and CDR2: SGDLS, YYNGEE. Between the trimmed V and J ends, which lost 0 bases and 0 bases, there was a span of 15 bases. CDR3 nucleotide sequence: TGTGCCAGCAGCGTAGAAATCGGAGAAGTCGCTAACTATGGCTACACCTTC. This codes for CASSVEIGEVANYGYTF.